This T cell receptor (beta chain) was documented in a study of blood T cell repertoires in COVID-19. Study background: Collection of acute and convalescent COVID-19 samples took place in the United States, Italy and Spain. PBMCs, B-cell-depleted T cells, or T cells provided the cDNA or gDNA that made up the material.

The germline V gene encodes CDR1 LNHDA and CDR2 SQIVND (reference sequence). The CDR3 runs 13 residues. Deletions cut 4 bases from V and 6 bases from J, with 13 bases between. In the original workflow: It was from reference gene primer amplification that nucleated cell counts were estimated. The assay was immunoSEQ multiplex PCR, and TCRdb's table has in-frame clones only and misses some. V and J calls and clone size follow that table, whereas D and trimming were derived from the DNA. The data contain under 25,000 clones, 70% to 90% of them singletons. The material sequenced was peripheral blood. The sequence derives from a human donor with active COVID-19. The donor label of this sample is uncertain. The chain employs TRBV19 and TRBJ2-7; no clear D. The CDR3 sequence is CASSRPGVSEQYF. CDR3 bases: TGTGCCAGTAGTAGGCCAGGCGTGAGCGAGCAGTACTTC.